This T cell receptor beta chain was documented in a study of T-cell memory formation after mild COVID-19. As concerns this clonotype: Its matching antigen is unknown.

The CDR3 length is 13 residues. Germline V gene lookup returns CDR1 SEHNR and CDR2 FQNEAQ (reference sequence). V was cut by 5 bases and J by 0 bases, with 2 bases left in between. From the 5' RACE reads, TCRdb called clonotypes with MiXCR, one entry per CDR3 protein. The top ten clones hold about 14% of a sample with about 130,000 distinct CDR3 sequences, around a sixth of them seen once. Study-level points and caveats: Most CD4+ clones that shrank were in CM and EM, while CD8+ ones turned up in EMRA. Nothing confirmed that second-wave clones peaking on day 37 were specific for SARS-CoV-2. Pre-infection memory held some responding clones, suggesting pre-existing cross-reactive T cells responded. Clones shrinking from day 15 to 85 showed even CD4/CD8 mixes; later expanders tilted CD4+.

The TCR sequence derives from an adult woman who had mild COVID-19 (a few samples of this study predate the infection). Cell type and time point are not known. The chain carries TRBV7-9 and TRBJ2-6; D not resolved. The specimen sequenced was PBMCs or a T cell subset sorted from them (not recorded which). The CDR3 spells CASSTSGANVLTF. In DNA, the CDR3 is TGTGCCAGCAGCACCTCTGGGGCCAACGTCCTGACTTTC.